This T cell receptor (beta chain) appears in the sequencing data of a study of cytomegalovirus exposure and HLA in healthy donors. PCR primers comprised 60 Vbeta and 13 Jbeta primers. Method: immunoSEQ multiplex PCR; TCRdb's copy keeps in-frame clones and lacks some. Among some 100,000 clones, around 84% were seen once, and the ten largest hold more than 0.95%. CDR1 and CDR2 (germline): MDHEN, SYDVKM. The CDR3 consists of 13 residues. Trimming stripped 6 bases from V and 5 bases from J, with 11 bases between. About this clone: Its antigen is still unknown.

Regarding the study as a whole: For presence/absence analyses, sequencing depth was assumed to be roughly uniform across donors. Based on reports, TCR beta sequences accurately predicted HLA-A and HLA-B alleles for most subjects. TRBV6-2, TRBV6-3 and some other V segments were unresolvable in 87-base-pair reads. Fewer N-insertions (relative to the 666-donor mean) were reportedly seen in an Asian-associated ancestry cluster in a later analysis.

V and J are TRBV28 and TRBJ1-5; tentatively, D is TRBD1 (5 bases). The specimen was PBMCs. The TCR was taken from a woman under 30 in good health and CMV-seronegative. DNA for the CDR3: TGTGCCAGCAGGAAAACCAGGGATCAGCCCCAGCATTTT. It encodes CASRKTRDQPQHF.